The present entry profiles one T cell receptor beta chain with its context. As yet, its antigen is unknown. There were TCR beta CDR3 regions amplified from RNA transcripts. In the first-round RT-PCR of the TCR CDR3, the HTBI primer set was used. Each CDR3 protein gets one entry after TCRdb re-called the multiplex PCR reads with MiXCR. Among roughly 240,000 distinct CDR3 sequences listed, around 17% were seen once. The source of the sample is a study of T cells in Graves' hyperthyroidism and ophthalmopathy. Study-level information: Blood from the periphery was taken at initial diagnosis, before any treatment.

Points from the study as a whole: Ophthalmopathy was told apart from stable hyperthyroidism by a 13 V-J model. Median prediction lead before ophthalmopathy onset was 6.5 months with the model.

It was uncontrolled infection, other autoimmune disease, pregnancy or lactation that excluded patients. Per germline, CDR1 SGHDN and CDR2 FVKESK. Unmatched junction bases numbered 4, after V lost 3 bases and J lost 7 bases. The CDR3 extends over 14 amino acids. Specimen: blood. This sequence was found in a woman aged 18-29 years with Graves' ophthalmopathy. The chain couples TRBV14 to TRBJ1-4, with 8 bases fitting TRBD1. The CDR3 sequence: CASSQTGESEKLFF. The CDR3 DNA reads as TGTGCCAGCAGCCAGACAGGGGAGAGTGAAAAACTGTTTTTT.